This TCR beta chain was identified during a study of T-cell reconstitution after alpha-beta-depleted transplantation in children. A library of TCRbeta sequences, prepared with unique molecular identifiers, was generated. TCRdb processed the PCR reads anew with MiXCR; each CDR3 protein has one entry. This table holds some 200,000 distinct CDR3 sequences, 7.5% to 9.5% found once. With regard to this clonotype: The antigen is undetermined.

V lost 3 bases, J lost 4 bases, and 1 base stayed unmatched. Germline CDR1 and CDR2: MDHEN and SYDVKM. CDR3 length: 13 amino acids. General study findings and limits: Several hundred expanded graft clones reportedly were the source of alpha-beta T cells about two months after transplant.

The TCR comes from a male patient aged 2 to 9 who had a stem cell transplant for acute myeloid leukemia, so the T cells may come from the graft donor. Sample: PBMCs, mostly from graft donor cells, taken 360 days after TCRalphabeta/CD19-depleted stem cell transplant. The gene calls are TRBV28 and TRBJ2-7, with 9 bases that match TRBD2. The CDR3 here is CASSFAGGYEQYF. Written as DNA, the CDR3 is TGTGCCAGCAGTTTCGCGGGAGGGTACGAGCAGTACTTC.